The T cell receptor beta chain described here comes from a study of blood T cell repertoires in COVID-19. The CDR3 covers 15 residues. Trimming pared 2 bases from V and 1 base from J, leaving 9 bases between. CDR1 LNHDA and CDR2 SQIVND come from the germline V gene (reference sequence). Individuals drawn from some 25 US areas were roughly 18 to 100 years old. Cohort assignment relied on participant-reported clinical history. Only in-frame clones appear in the TCRdb table, and some are missing; sequencing was by immunoSEQ multiplex PCR. The sample lists approximately 470,000 clones; around 87% were seen once.

Sample: PBMCs or T cells enriched from blood (not recorded which). The chain links TRBV19 to TRBJ1-3; D gene uncertain. This receptor was identified in a young woman who had recovered from COVID-19. Here the CDR3 reads CASSIISSSGNTIYF. In DNA, the CDR3 is TGTGCCAGTAGTATAATCTCTAGTTCTGGAAACACCATATATTTT.